This T cell receptor beta chain was sequenced for a study of technical replicates of blood from a handful of donors. Per the germline V gene, CDR1 is SGHNT and CDR2 is YYREEE (reference sequence). The CDR3 sequence is 12 residues long. The junction had 8 bases not matched to a gene; V was cut back by 10 bases and J by 7 bases. Libraries were prepared by immunoSEQ multiplex PCR; TCRdb keeps only in-frame clonotypes and omits some of them. The repertoire includes tens of thousands of clones, 90% to 95% of them detected once, and 0.26% sits in the top ten. The sample was T cells isolated from PBMCs. The origin of this receptor is a human donor in good health. The chain has TRBV5-4 and TRBJ2-1; TRBD2 matches at 7 bases. CDR3 sequence: CAGGAGDNEQFF. Written as DNA, the CDR3 is TGTGCCGGAGGGGCGGGAGATAATGAGCAGTTCTTC. Filled out from reference TRBV5-4 and TRBJ2-1, the complete variable domain reads ETGVTQSPTHLIKTRGQQVTLRCSSQSGHNTVSWYQQALGQGPQFIFQYYREEENGRGNFPPRFSGLQFPNYSSELNVNALELDDSALYLCAGGAGDNEQFFGPGTRLTVL.